The 3 T cell receptor beta chains in this list originate from one sample, sequenced in a study of T cell repertoires in cytomegalovirus infection. TCRdb fed the reads into MiXCR, producing one record per CDR3 protein. Here the sample spans roughly 230,000 distinct CDR3 sequences, roughly 22% being singletons. Material for sequencing was CD8+ T cells from PBMCs. These receptors all come from a human donor in good health (CMV status not recorded). Some clones in this sample may be carry-over from other donors' samples.

In this sample, this clonotype turned up many times. The gene calls are TRBV27 and TRBJ1-5; 11 bases are a match to TRBD1. CDR1 and CDR2 (germline): MNHEY, SMNVEV (reference sequence). The V gene end was trimmed by 3 bases and the J gene end by 5 bases; junction bases not matched to a gene: 0. This CDR3 has 14 residues. CDR3 residues: CASSLGQGDQPQHF. The CDR3, as DNA: TGTGCCAGCAGTTTGGGACAGGGGGATCAGCCCCAGCATTTT.

This clonotype was seen more than once but under ten times. The V call is TRBV20-1, the J call TRBJ2-1; 7 bases fit TRBD2. Trimming at V came to 0 bases and at J to 6 bases, leaving 8 bases not matched to a gene. The CDR3 length is 15 residues. Looked up from germline, CDR1 is DFQATT and CDR2 is SNEGSKA (reference sequence). The CDR3 sequence: CSARDLWGGLNEQFF. The CDR3 DNA is TGCAGTGCTAGAGACCTATGGGGGGGACTCAATGAGCAGTTCTTC.

This sequence joins TRBV20-1 and TRBJ2-3, with 11 bases aligning to TRBD2. With V trimmed by 5 bases and J by 4 bases, 5 bases remained unmatched. This CDR3 region has 14 residues. CDR1 DFQATT and CDR2 SNEGSKA come from the germline V gene (reference sequence). In DNA form, the CDR3 reads TGCAGTGCTCTTAGCGGGGGGGCCGCAGATACGCAGTATTTT. As protein: CSALSGGAADTQYF.